This T cell receptor beta chain was documented in a study of CD8 T cells in ankylosing spondylitis. General study points: A number of the motif variants had already been described in reactive arthritis synovial fluid and blood. Typical of ankylosing spondylitis blood, it appeared, was a TCR beta motif of 7 or 8 highly homologous variants. It was reported that disease-linked clones were significantly enriched in matched ankylosing spondylitis synovial fluid.

Remarks on this clonotype: Its matching antigen is unknown.

MiXCR, applied by TCRdb to the 5' RACE reads, yields one record per CDR3 protein. The sample has approximately 250,000 distinct CDR3 sequences; roughly a tenth are singletons. The ends were cut back, 6 bases at V and 4 bases at J, with 10 bases in the middle. This CDR3 has 13 residues. Sequences were obtained from blood, either unsorted or a sorted T cell fraction (not recorded which). The V gene is TRBV12-3 or TRBV12-4, the J gene TRBJ1-5, with D tentatively TRBD1 (6 bases). The receptor was isolated from a male donor with ankylosing spondylitis or in good health (not recorded which). The CDR3 reads CASRTQGNQPQHF. CDR3 nucleotides: TGTGCCAGCAGAACACAGGGAAATCAGCCCCAGCATTTT.